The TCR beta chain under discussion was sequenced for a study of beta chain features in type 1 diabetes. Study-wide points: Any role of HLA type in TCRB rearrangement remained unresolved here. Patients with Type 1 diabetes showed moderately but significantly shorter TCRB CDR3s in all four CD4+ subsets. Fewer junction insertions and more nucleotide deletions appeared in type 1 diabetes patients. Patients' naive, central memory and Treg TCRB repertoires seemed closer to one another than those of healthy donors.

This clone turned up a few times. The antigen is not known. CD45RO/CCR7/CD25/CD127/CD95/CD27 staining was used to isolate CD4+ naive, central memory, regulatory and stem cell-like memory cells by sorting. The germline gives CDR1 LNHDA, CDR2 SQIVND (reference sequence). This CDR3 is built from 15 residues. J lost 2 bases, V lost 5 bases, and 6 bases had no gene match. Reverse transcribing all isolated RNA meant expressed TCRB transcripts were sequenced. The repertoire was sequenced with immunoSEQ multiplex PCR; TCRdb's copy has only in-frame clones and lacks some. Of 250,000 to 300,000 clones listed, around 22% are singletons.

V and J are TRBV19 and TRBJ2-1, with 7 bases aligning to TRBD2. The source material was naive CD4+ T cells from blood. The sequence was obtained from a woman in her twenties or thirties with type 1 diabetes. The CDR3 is CASSQVGGTYNEQFF. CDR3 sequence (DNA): TGTGCCAGTAGTCAGGTGGGAGGGACCTACAATGAGCAGTTCTTC. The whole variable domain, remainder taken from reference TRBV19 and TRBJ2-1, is DGGITQSPKYLFRKEGQNVTLSCEQNLNHDAMYWYRQDPGQGLRLIYYSQIVNDFQKGDIAEGYSVSREKKESFPLTVTSAQKNPTAFYLCASSQVGGTYNEQFFGPGTRLTVL.